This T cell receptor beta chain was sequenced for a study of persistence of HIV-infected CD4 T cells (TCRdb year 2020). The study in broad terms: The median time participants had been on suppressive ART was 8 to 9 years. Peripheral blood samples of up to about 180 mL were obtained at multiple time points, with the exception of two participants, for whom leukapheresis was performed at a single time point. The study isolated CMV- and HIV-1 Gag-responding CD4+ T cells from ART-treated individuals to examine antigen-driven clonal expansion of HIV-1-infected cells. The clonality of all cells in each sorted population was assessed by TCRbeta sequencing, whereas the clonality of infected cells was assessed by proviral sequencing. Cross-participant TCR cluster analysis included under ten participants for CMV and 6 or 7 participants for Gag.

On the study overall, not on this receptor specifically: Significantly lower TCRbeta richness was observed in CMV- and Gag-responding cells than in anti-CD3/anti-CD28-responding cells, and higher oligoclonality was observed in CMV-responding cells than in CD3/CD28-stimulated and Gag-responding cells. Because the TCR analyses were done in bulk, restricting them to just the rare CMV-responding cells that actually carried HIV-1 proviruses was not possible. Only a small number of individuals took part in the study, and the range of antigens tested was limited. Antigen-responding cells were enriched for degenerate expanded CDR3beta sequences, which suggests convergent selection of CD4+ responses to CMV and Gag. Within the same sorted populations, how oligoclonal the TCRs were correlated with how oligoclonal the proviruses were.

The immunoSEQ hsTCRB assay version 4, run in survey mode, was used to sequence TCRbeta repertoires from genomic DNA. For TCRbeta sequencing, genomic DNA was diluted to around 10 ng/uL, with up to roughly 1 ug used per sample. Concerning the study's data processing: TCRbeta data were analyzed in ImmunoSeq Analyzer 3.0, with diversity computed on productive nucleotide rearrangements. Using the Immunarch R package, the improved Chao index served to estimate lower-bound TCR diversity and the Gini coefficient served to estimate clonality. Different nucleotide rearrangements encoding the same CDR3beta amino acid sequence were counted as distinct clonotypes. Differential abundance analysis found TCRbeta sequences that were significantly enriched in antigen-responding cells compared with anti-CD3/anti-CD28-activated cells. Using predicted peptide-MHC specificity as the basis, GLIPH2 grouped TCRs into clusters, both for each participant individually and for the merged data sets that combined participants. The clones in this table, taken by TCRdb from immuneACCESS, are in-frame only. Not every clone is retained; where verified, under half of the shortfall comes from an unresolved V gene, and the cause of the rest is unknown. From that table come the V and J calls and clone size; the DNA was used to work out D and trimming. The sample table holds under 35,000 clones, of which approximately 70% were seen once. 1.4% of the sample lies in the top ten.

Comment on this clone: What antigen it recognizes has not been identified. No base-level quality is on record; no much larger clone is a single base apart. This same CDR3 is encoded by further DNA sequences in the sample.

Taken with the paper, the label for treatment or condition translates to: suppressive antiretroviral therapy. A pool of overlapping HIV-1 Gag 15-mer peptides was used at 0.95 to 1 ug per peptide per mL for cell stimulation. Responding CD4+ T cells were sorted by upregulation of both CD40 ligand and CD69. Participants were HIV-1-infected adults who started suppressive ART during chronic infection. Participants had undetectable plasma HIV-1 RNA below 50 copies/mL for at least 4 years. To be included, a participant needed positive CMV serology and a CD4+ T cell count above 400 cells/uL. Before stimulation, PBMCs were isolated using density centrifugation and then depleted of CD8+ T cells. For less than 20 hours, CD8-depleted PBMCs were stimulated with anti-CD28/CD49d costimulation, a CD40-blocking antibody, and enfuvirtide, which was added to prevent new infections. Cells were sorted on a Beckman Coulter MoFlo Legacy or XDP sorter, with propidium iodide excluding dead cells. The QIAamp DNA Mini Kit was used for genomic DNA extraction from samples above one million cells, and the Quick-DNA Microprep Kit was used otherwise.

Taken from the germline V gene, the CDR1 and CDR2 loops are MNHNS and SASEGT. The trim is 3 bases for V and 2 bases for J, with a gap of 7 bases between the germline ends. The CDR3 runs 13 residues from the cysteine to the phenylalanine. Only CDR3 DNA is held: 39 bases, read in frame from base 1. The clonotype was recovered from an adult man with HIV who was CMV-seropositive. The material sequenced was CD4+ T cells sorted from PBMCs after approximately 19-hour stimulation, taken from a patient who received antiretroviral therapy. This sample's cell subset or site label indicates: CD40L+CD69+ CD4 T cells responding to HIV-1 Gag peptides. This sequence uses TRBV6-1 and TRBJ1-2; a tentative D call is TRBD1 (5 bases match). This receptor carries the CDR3 CASSDRVNYGYTF. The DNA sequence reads TGTGCCAGCAGTGACAGGGTAAACTATGGCTACACCTTC.